Each of the 5 T cell receptor beta chains below was sequenced from the same sample in a study of blood T cell repertoires in COVID-19. Repertoires were generated with immunoSEQ multiplex PCR, while TCRdb's copy carries only in-frame clones and drops some. The repertoire consists of 400,000 to 500,000 clones, with over 75% occurring once and the leading ten covering approximately 1.5%. Sequenced material: PBMCs or T cells enriched from blood (not recorded which). The receptors here all came from a woman aged 18 to 35 who had been exposed to COVID-19.

The chain couples TRBV5-1 to TRBJ2-1; a possible D gene is TRBD1 (6 bases). The germline CDR1 and CDR2 sequences are SGHRS and YFSETQ. Trimming took 4 bases from V and 6 from J, leaving 14 bases between them. CDR3 length: 14 amino acids. The CDR3 DNA follows: TGCGCCAGCAGCCTGGCCAGGGGTGGCAATGAGCAGTTCTTC. Translation gives CASSLARGGNEQFF.

J is TRBJ2-7 and V is TRBV6-5, with a possible D match to TRBD2 (6 bases). With 2 bases removed from V and 4 bases from J, the gap between germline ends came to 18 bases. The CDR3 is 16 amino acids. Germline V lookup: CDR1 MNHEY, CDR2 SVGAGI. This chain's CDR3 is CASSYEWTGDTYEQYF. The CDR3 DNA reads TGTGCCAGCAGTTACGAATGGACGGGGGATACTTACGAGCAGTACTTC.

The rearrangement uses TRBV7-2 and TRBJ2-5; TRBD2 matches at 7 bases. The germline V gene has CDR1 SGHTA and CDR2 FQGNSA. The CDR3 has 16 residues. The trim removed 1 base at V and 5 bases at J, leaving 10 bases unmatched. CDR3 region: CASSLGGGSFLETQYF. The CDR3 nucleotides are TGTGCCAGCAGCTTAGGTGGCGGGAGTTTCCTTGAGACCCAGTACTTC.

The chain links TRBV20-1 to TRBJ1-2, with D hard to call. With 6 bases removed from V and 4 bases from J, the gap between germline ends came to 6 bases. The CDR3 is 10 amino acids. From germline, CDR1 is DFQATT and CDR2 SNEGSKA (reference sequence). The CDR3 is CSAVLYGYTF. CDR3 nucleotide sequence: TGCAGTGCCGTACTCTATGGCTACACCTTC.

V is TRBV19 and J is TRBJ1-4; D gene ambiguous. Trimming removed 2 bases from V and 0 bases from J, with 10 bases in between. This CDR3 is 16 amino acids long. CDR1 and CDR2 (germline): LNHDA, SQIVND (reference sequence). CDR3 in amino acids: CASSISGVATNEKLFF. The CDR3 DNA reads TGTGCCAGTAGTATATCGGGAGTTGCAACTAATGAAAAACTGTTTTTT.